The rows below give T cell receptor beta chains drawn from one sample of a study of T cell responses to AZD1222 COVID-19 vaccine. Measured with immunoSEQ multiplex PCR; TCRdb has only the in-frame clones, and not every one. This sample yields 150,000 to 200,000 clones, of which approximately 94% are seen a single time; approximately 2.5% belongs to the top ten. The sequences come from peripheral blood, collected on day 0 of AZD1222 vaccination. Receptors were obtained from an adult in good health. CDR3s include the opening cysteine and the closing phenylalanine or tryptophan. A D gene is named only where the DNA matches it firmly. Not all rows give a size; the values are once, few, many and, for expanded clones, a class.

CDR3 protein	CDR3 DNA	D gene	V gene	CDR3 length	clone size	J gene
CASSESQGPPLSSTF	TGTGCCAGCAGTGAGTCGCAGGGACCCCCGTTGTCATCCACCTTC	NA	TRBV6-1	15	NA	TRBJ1-2
CASSQDRMSGNTIYF	TGTGCCAGCAGCCAAGACAGGATGTCTGGAAACACCATATATTTT	NA	TRBV4-2	15	NA	TRBJ1-3
CASSLSQSSYNEQFF	TGTGCCAGCAGCTTAAGCCAGTCAAGCTACAATGAGCAGTTCTTC	NA	TRBV7-2	15	NA	TRBJ2-1
CTSSQVGTGGQATNEKLFF	TGCACCAGCAGCCAAGTAGGGACAGGGGGACAGGCAACTAATGAAAAACTGTTTTTT	NA	TRBV1	19	NA	TRBJ1-4
CASSLQGFEAFF	TGCGCCAGCAGCTTACAGGGGTTTGAAGCTTTCTTT	TRBD1	TRBV5-1	12	NA	TRBJ1-1
CASSPGISYNEQFF	TGTGCCAGCAGCCCGGGAATCTCCTACAATGAGCAGTTCTTC	NA	TRBV3-1/TRBV3-2	14	NA	TRBJ2-1
CSATQGEGYTF	TGCAGTGCTACGCAGGGGGAGGGCTACACCTTC	TRBD1	TRBV20-1	11	NA	TRBJ1-2
CASSLTGGVDQPQHF	TGTGCCAGCAGCTTAACCGGGGGTGTAGATCAGCCCCAGCATTTT	NA	TRBV7-9	15	once	TRBJ1-5
CASSGDRASGNTIYF	TGTGCCAGCAGCGGGGACAGGGCCTCTGGAAACACCATATATTTT	TRBD1	TRBV3-1/TRBV3-2	15	NA	TRBJ1-3
CASSLSHSGRYNEQFF	TGTGCCAGCAGTTTATCCCATAGCGGGCGGTACAATGAGCAGTTCTTC	TRBD2	TRBV27	16	NA	TRBJ2-1
CASSYEGGLLAFF	TGTGCCAGCAGTTACGAGGGGGGTTTGTTAGCTTTCTTT	NA	TRBV6-5	13	NA	TRBJ1-1
CASSLSRDLGYTF	TGTGCCAGCAGTTTATCACGGGATCTGGGCTACACCTTC	NA	TRBV27	13	NA	TRBJ1-2
CASSRRALAGGRTDTQYF	TGTGCCAGCAGCCGCCGCGCTTTAGCGGGAGGGCGCACAGATACGCAGTATTTT	TRBD2	TRBV5-8	18	NA	TRBJ2-3
CASRVDRSSYNEQFF	TGTGCCAGTAGGGTGGACAGGAGCTCCTACAATGAGCAGTTCTTC	TRBD1	TRBV19	15	NA	TRBJ2-1
CASSRGGNEKLFF	TGTGCCAGCAGCCGAGGTGGGAATGAAAAACTGTTTTTT	NA	TRBV4-2	13	NA	TRBJ1-4
CASGVYNEQFF	TGTGCCAGCGGCGTTTACAATGAGCAGTTCTTC	NA	TRBV27	11	NA	TRBJ2-1
CASSRGVNTGELFF	TGTGCCAGCAGCCGAGGCGTGAACACCGGGGAGCTGTTTTTT	NA	TRBV11-3	14	once	TRBJ2-2
CASSSPVLGSERYF	TGCGCCAGCAGTTCTCCTGTTCTCGGGAGCGAAAGGTATTTT	NA	TRBV10-1	14	NA	TRBJ2-3
CASSDPGQGDYGYTF	TGTGCCAGCAGTGACCCGGGACAGGGAGACTATGGCTACACCTTC	TRBD1	TRBV6-4	15	NA	TRBJ1-2
CASSYEGLRTEAFF	TGTGCCAGCAGTTACGAGGGACTAAGGACTGAAGCTTTCTTT	NA	TRBV6-5	14	NA	TRBJ1-1
CASSPGAGSSYEQYF	TGTGCCAGCAGTCCAGGGGCGGGCAGCTCCTACGAGCAGTACTTC	NA	TRBV6-5	15	many	TRBJ2-7
CASSYADRGSGNTIYF	TGTGCCAGCAGCTACGCGGACAGGGGATCTGGAAACACCATATATTTT	TRBD1	TRBV7-6	16	NA	TRBJ1-3
CASSPRAGTGYRDTEAFF	TGTGCCAGCTCACCACGAGCAGGGACAGGGTATAGGGACACTGAAGCTTTCTTT	TRBD1	TRBV18	18	NA	TRBJ1-1
CASSLGRRGGDTEAFF	TGTGCCAGCAGCTTGGGACGAAGGGGAGGTGACACTGAAGCTTTCTTT	NA	TRBV9	16	NA	TRBJ1-1
CASGITGGSEAFF	TGTGCTAGTGGTATAACCGGCGGGTCTGAAGCTTTCTTT	NA	TRBV12-5	13	NA	TRBJ1-1